The rows below give T cell receptor beta chains drawn from one sample of a study of T-cell reconstitution after alpha-beta-depleted transplantation in children. One entry per CDR3 protein results from TCRdb running MiXCR on the PCR reads. This table holds about 100,000 distinct CDR3 sequences, approximately 6% found once. The sequencing here drew on PBMCs, mostly from graft donor cells, taken 360 days after TCRalphabeta/CD19-depleted stem cell transplant. Receptor source: a male patient aged 2 to 10 who had a stem cell transplant for acute lymphoblastic leukemia, so the T cells may come from the graft donor. The CDR3 runs from the conserved cysteine through the conserved F or W. The order of the fields is V gene, clone size, J gene, D gene, CDR3 protein, CDR3 DNA. A D gene is named only where the DNA matches it firmly. Part of the rows lack a size; the others show once, few, many or a class for expanded clones.

>TRBV4-3|many|TRBJ2-1|TRBD1
CASSQDPGTGDNEQFF
TGCGCCAGCAGCCAAGACCCTGGGACAGGGGACAATGAGCAGTTCTTC
>TRBV5-5|few|TRBJ2-5|-
CASSRDLETQYF
TGTGCCAGCAGCCGGGACCTGGAGACCCAGTACTTC
>TRBV4-1|-|TRBJ2-7|TRBD2
CASSLPAGGYEQYF
TGCGCCAGCAGCCTCCCGGCGGGGGGCTACGAGCAGTACTTC
>TRBV24-1|-|TRBJ2-1|TRBD2
CATSEAGLAGLDEQFF
TGTGCCACCAGTGAAGCGGGACTAGCGGGACTGGACGAGCAGTTCTTC
>TRBV4-2|-|TRBJ1-2|-
CASSQEGGDRGGYGYTF
TGTGCCAGCAGCCAAGAAGGAGGGGACCGCGGTGGCTATGGCTACACCTTC
>TRBV4-3|few|TRBJ2-7|-
CASSQDVLGDGPYEQYF
TGCGCCAGCAGCCAAGATGTTTTAGGGGACGGACCCTACGAGCAGTACTTC
>TRBV19|many|TRBJ2-3|TRBD2
CATSGGAADTQYF
TGTGCCACTTCGGGGGGAGCCGCAGATACGCAGTATTTT
>TRBV5-6|-|TRBJ1-2|-
CASSFRAGDYLYGYTF
TGTGCCAGCAGCTTTAGGGCAGGCGACTACCTCTATGGCTACACCTTC
>TRBV5-1|many|TRBJ2-2|-
CASSFGETNTGELFF
TGCGCCAGCAGCTTCGGCGAGACGAACACCGGGGAGCTGTTTTTT
>TRBV5-1|many|TRBJ2-2|TRBD1
CASSLGQGTPINTGELFF
TGCGCCAGCAGCTTGGGACAGGGGACACCTATAAACACCGGGGAGCTGTTTTTT
>TRBV6-5|many|TRBJ2-3|TRBD2
CASSYSLAGAVTDTQYF
TGTGCCAGCAGTTACTCACTAGCGGGTGCAGTCACAGATACGCAGTATTTT
>TRBV6-5|few|TRBJ2-5|TRBD2
CASSPTLAGGRFAETQYF
TGTGCCAGCAGCCCTACTCTAGCGGGGGGGCGATTTGCAGAGACCCAGTACTTC
>TRBV4-3|-|TRBJ2-5|-
CASSQGIAHSGETQYF
TGCGCCAGCAGCCAAGGGATCGCGCACAGCGGGGAGACCCAGTACTTC
>TRBV9|many|TRBJ2-5|TRBD2
CASSVSGRATKQETQYF
TGTGCCAGCAGCGTCAGCGGGAGGGCCACAAAACAAGAGACCCAGTACTTC
>TRBV6-5|many|TRBJ1-1|-
CASSYGGAMNTEAFF
TGTGCCAGCAGTTACGGGGGGGCCATGAACACTGAAGCTTTCTTT
>TRBV4-3|few|TRBJ2-1|-
CASSQDAASEYNEQFF
TGCGCCAGCAGCCAAGATGCGGCTAGCGAGTACAATGAGCAGTTCTTC
>TRBV12-3/TRBV12-4|many|TRBJ2-5|TRBD2
CASSAGAETQYF
TGTGCCAGCAGTGCGGGAGCGGAGACCCAGTACTTC
>TRBV7-9|-|TRBJ2-7|-
CASSSPGTSQTRYEQYF
TGTGCCAGCAGCTCTCCCGGGACTTCACAAACGCGCTACGAGCAGTACTTC
>TRBV18|many|TRBJ2-2|TRBD1
CASSLRQGDRYTGELFF
TGTGCCAGCTCACTAAGACAGGGGGACCGCTACACCGGGGAGCTGTTTTTT
>TRBV6-5|many|TRBJ1-1|TRBD1
CASSYDPWTGRFEAFF
TGTGCCAGCAGTTACGACCCTTGGACAGGGAGGTTTGAAGCTTTCTTT
>TRBV5-1|many|TRBJ2-7|-
CASSSVRNEQYF
TGCGCCAGCAGCTCGGTCAGGAACGAGCAGTACTTC
>TRBV7-9|many|TRBJ2-7|-
CAIGSPYEQYF
TGTGCCATCGGAAGTCCCTACGAGCAGTACTTC
>TRBV7-2|many|TRBJ1-1|-
CASSYAFGQLNTEAFF
TGTGCCAGCAGCTATGCCTTCGGACAGTTGAACACTGAAGCTTTCTTT